The 5 T cell receptor beta chains presented below share a single source sample, sequenced in a study of blood T cell repertoires in COVID-19. TCRdb's table, derived via immunoSEQ multiplex PCR, lists solely in-frame clones and lacks some. The sample has about 200,000 clones, roughly 90% seen once. The sample consisted of peripheral blood. The receptor source for this set is a man between 18 and 29 years old with active or convalescent COVID-19.

The chain links TRBV9 to TRBJ2-7; tentative D call: TRBD1 (5 bases). V dropped 2 bases and J dropped 5 bases, with 20 bases sitting between them. Germline CDR1 is SGDLS and CDR2 is YYNGEE. The CDR3 extends over 16 amino acids. The CDR3 protein is CASSVGVGQGSHEQYF. The CDR3 DNA reads as TGTGCCAGCAGCGTCGGAGTAGGCCAGGGATCCCACGAGCAGTACTTC. The full variable domain, in which reference TRBV9 and TRBJ2-7 provide the parts outside the CDR3, is DSGVTQTPKHLITATGQRVTLRCSPRSGDLSVYWYQQSLDQGLQFLIQYYNGEERAKGNILERFSAQQFPDLHSELNLSSLELGDSALYFCASSVGVGQGSHEQYFGPGTRLTVT.

This chain joins TRBV11-2 and TRBJ2-5; weak D call: TRBD1 (5 bases). With 0 bases removed from V and 5 bases from J, the gap between germline ends came to 19 bases. The CDR3 extends over 17 amino acids. Per germline, CDR1 SGHAT and CDR2 FQNNGV. CDR3 amino acids: CASSLDPSSGLGETQYF. CDR3 DNA sequence: TGTGCCAGCAGCTTAGATCCATCTTCAGGGTTGGGGGAGACCCAGTACTTC. Full variable domain (outside the CDR3, taken from reference TRBV11-2 and TRBJ2-5): EAGVAQSPRYKIIEKRQSVAFWCNPISGHATLYWYQQILGQGPKLLIQFQNNGVVDDSQLPKDRFSAERLKGVDSTLKIQPAKLEDSAVYLCASSLDPSSGLGETQYFGPGTRLLVL.

The V call is TRBV24-1, the J call TRBJ1-4; 10 bases are a match to TRBD1. The J segment lost 7 bases and the V segment lost 3 bases, leaving 7 bases of the junction unmatched. Germline V gene sequence: CDR1 KGHDR, CDR2 SFDVKD. This CDR3 is built from 16 residues. The CDR3: CATSDPRTGGGEKLFF. CDR3 coding DNA: TGTGCCACCAGTGATCCCCGGACAGGGGGTGGTGAAAAACTGTTTTTT.

This chain links TRBV4-3 with TRBJ2-1; 8 positions agree with TRBD2. This CDR3 is 16 amino acids long. Trimming took 3 bases from V and 8 from J; bases not matched to a gene: 12. From germline, CDR1 is LGHNA and CDR2 YSLEER. The chain's CDR3 is CASSQTSGSEMDEQFF. In DNA, the CDR3 is TGCGCCAGCAGCCAGACGAGCGGGAGTGAGATGGATGAGCAGTTCTTC.

This clone was seen a few times. The genes are TRBV7-9 and TRBJ1-2; 11 bases map to TRBD1. This CDR3 comprises 14 residues. The germline V gene has CDR1 SEHNR and CDR2 FQNEAQ (reference sequence). With V trimmed by 4 bases and J by 6 bases, 4 bases remained unmatched. The CDR3 here is CASSWGQGGNGYTF. The CDR3 coding sequence is TGTGCCAGCAGCTGGGGACAGGGGGGGAATGGCTACACCTTC.